This is a list of T cell receptor beta chains from one sample in a study of T cell responses to AZD1222 COVID-19 vaccine. Using immunoSEQ multiplex PCR, the repertoire was profiled, and TCRdb retains in-frame clones only, with some absent. The table has 150,000 to 200,000 clones, around 90% seen once. This specimen was peripheral blood, taken on day 0 of AZD1222 vaccination. These TCRs come from an adult in good health. CDR3s include the opening cysteine and the closing phenylalanine or tryptophan. Each record gives: J gene, CDR3 length, clone size, D gene, V gene, CDR3 protein, CDR3 DNA. A D gene is named only where the DNA matches it firmly. Not every row has a clone size; where given, it reads once, few, many or a size class.

TRBJ2-7 15 - TRBD1 TRBV28 CASRPDRGISYEQYF TGTGCCAGCAGACCGGACAGGGGGATCTCCTACGAGCAGTACTTC
TRBJ2-7 14 - TRBD1 TRBV19 CASRGQGTSYEQYF TGTGCCAGTCGAGGACAGGGGACCTCCTACGAGCAGTACTTC
TRBJ2-2 16 - TRBD2 TRBV29-1 CSFKLGAGGGTGELFF TGCAGCTTTAAGTTAGGGGCGGGAGGCGGCACCGGGGAGCTGTTTTTT
TRBJ2-3 13 - - TRBV7-9 CASSLGVSDTQYF TGTGCCAGCAGCTTAGGAGTCTCAGATACGCAGTATTTT
TRBJ1-2 14 once - TRBV7-9 CASSLEAGSYGYTF TGTGCCAGCAGCTTAGAGGCAGGGAGCTATGGCTACACCTTC
TRBJ2-1 17 - TRBD2 TRBV6-4 CASSEGIERGAGDEQFF TGTGCCAGCAGTGAAGGTATTGAGCGGGGGGCCGGGGATGAGCAGTTCTTC
TRBJ1-2 13 - - TRBV3-1/TRBV3-2 CASSQLQGDGYTF TGTGCCAGCAGCCAATTACAGGGTGATGGCTACACCTTC
TRBJ1-2 13 - - TRBV7-9 CASSLRDTERYTF TGTGCCAGCAGCTTGAGGGACACCGAGCGCTACACCTTC
TRBJ2-6 19 - - TRBV28 CASSRRVTLTPSGANVLTF TGTGCCAGCAGCCGACGGGTTACCCTCACTCCCTCTGGGGCCAACGTCCTGACTTTC
TRBJ2-3 16 - TRBD2 TRBV30 CAWSLTSGGARDTQYF TGTGCCTGGAGCCTGACTAGCGGGGGGGCCCGGGATACGCAGTATTTT
TRBJ2-2 16 - TRBD2 TRBV30 CAWSFMGPSGSGELFF TGTGCCTGGAGTTTCATGGGGCCTAGCGGGAGCGGGGAGCTGTTTTTT
TRBJ2-7 19 - TRBD1 TRBV2 CASTRRSPKLGTGTYEQYF TGTGCCAGCACCCGACGAAGTCCGAAATTGGGGACAGGGACCTACGAGCAGTACTTC
TRBJ2-5 13 - - TRBV10-3 CATTGKAGETQYF TGTGCCACCACTGGAAAGGCCGGCGAGACCCAGTACTTC
TRBJ2-1 16 - TRBD1 TRBV6-2/TRBV6-3 CASSYSGTGGWGEQFF TGTGCCAGCAGTTATTCAGGGACAGGGGGCTGGGGTGAGCAGTTCTTC
TRBJ2-1 12 - - TRBV10-3 CAISGSPREQFF TGTGCCATCAGTGGATCCCCCAGGGAGCAGTTCTTC
TRBJ2-5 13 - - TRBV5-4 CASSLGQGETQYF TGTGCCAGCAGCTTGGGGCAGGGAGAGACCCAGTACTTC
TRBJ2-7 13 - - TRBV19 CASRERGAYEQYF TGTGCCAGTAGAGAAAGGGGGGCCTACGAGCAGTACTTC
TRBJ1-5 18 - TRBD1 TRBV5-1 CASSLGGGTGDSNQPQHF TGCGCCAGCAGCTTGGGCGGCGGCACAGGGGATAGCAATCAGCCCCAGCATTTT
TRBJ1-6 15 - TRBD1 TRBV28 CASSPGQVGNSPLHF TGTGCCAGCAGTCCTGGACAGGTTGGGAATTCACCCCTCCACTTT
TRBJ2-7 14 once - TRBV19 CASSIASGHSVQYF TGTGCCAGTAGTATAGCAAGCGGCCATAGCGTGCAGTACTTC
TRBJ1-4 14 - - TRBV4-2 CASSQVGSGEKLFF TGTGCCAGCAGCCAAGTCGGAAGCGGCGAAAAACTGTTTTTT
TRBJ1-2 15 - - TRBV28 CASSSLTGRGYGYTF TGTGCCAGCAGTTCGTTGACGGGACGAGGCTATGGCTACACCTTC
TRBJ2-2 15 - TRBD2 TRBV7-3 CASSWGGSDTGELFF TGTGCCAGCAGCTGGGGCGGGAGTGACACCGGGGAGCTGTTTTTT
TRBJ2-3 17 - - TRBV11-2 CASSLGGGGRSTDTQYF TGTGCCAGCAGCTTAGGAGGTGGGGGGCGCAGTACAGATACGCAGTATTTT
TRBJ2-2 14 once - TRBV6-5 CASIRETNTGELFF TGTGCCAGCATCCGGGAGACAAACACCGGGGAGCTGTTTTTT
TRBJ2-7 15 - - TRBV4-1 CASSKGWDMSYEQYF TGCGCCAGCAGCAAGGGTTGGGACATGTCCTACGAGCAGTACTTC
TRBJ2-2 15 few TRBD1 TRBV10-3 CAISESDRATGELFF TGTGCCATCAGTGAGTCCGACAGGGCAACCGGGGAGCTGTTTTTT
TRBJ1-5 13 few - TRBV10-1 CASSESGDQPQHF TGCGCCAGCAGTGAGTCAGGGGATCAGCCCCAGCATTTT
TRBJ1-5 15 - TRBD1 TRBV19 CASLRDRGLNQPQHF TGTGCCAGCCTCCGGGACAGGGGATTGAATCAGCCCCAGCATTTT
TRBJ1-2 14 - - TRBV5-6 CASSLDQGNYGYTF TGTGCCAGCAGCTTGGATCAGGGTAACTATGGCTACACCTTC
TRBJ2-3 15 - TRBD1 TRBV28 CASSPYRGSTDTQYF TGTGCCAGCAGTCCGTACAGGGGGAGCACAGATACGCAGTATTTT
TRBJ1-2 14 - - TRBV27 CASSLKEPTYGYTF TGTGCCAGCAGTTTAAAGGAACCTACATATGGCTACACCTTC
TRBJ1-2 19 - TRBD1 TRBV7-2 CASSLRGQGTVIRNYGYTF TGTGCCAGCAGCCTTAGGGGGCAGGGAACGGTAATTAGAAACTATGGCTACACCTTC
TRBJ2-7 13 - - TRBV12-5 CASGLAETYEQYF TGTGCTAGTGGATTAGCGGAAACCTACGAGCAGTACTTC
TRBJ2-3 15 few - TRBV19 CASSHRAEGTDTQYF TGTGCCAGTAGCCACAGGGCCGAGGGCACAGATACGCAGTATTTT
TRBJ2-6 18 - - TRBV11-2 CASSRLGDTYSGANVLTF TGTGCCAGCAGCCGCCTTGGGGATACTTACTCTGGGGCCAACGTCCTGACTTTC
TRBJ1-6 14 - - TRBV6-5 CASSRTPLGSPLHF TGTGCCAGCAGTCGGACGCCTCTAGGGTCACCCCTCCACTTT
TRBJ1-1 12 - - TRBV28 CASVRSLAEAFF TGTGCCAGCGTTAGGTCGTTGGCTGAAGCTTTCTTT
TRBJ1-2 13 - TRBD1 TRBV30 CAWNRGEGYGYTF TGTGCCTGGAACAGGGGCGAAGGCTATGGCTACACCTTC
TRBJ1-5 13 - - TRBV9 CASSVVSNQPQHF TGTGCCAGCAGCGTAGTCAGCAATCAGCCCCAGCATTTT
TRBJ1-5 12 - - TRBV27 CASSSQDQPQHF TGTGCCAGCAGTTCCCAGGATCAGCCCCAGCATTTT
TRBJ2-5 15 - - TRBV7-2 CASSFPGPSGETQYF TGTGCCAGCAGCTTCCCGGGACCCAGTGGGGAGACCCAGTACTTC
TRBJ2-7 15 few - TRBV4-1 CASSQDSGREYEQYF TGCGCCAGCAGCCAAGATTCGGGCCGAGAATACGAGCAGTACTTC
TRBJ2-2 12 once - TRBV12-5 CASGSEVGELFF TGTGCTAGTGGTTCAGAAGTCGGGGAGCTGTTTTTT
TRBJ2-1 15 once - TRBV6-1 CASSEDGGSANEQFF TGTGCCAGCAGTGAAGATGGGGGATCGGCCAATGAGCAGTTCTTC
TRBJ2-1 15 - TRBD2 TRBV19 CASRTSGRAVNEQFF TGTGCCAGCCGAACTAGCGGGAGGGCGGTGAATGAGCAGTTCTTC
TRBJ1-2 14 once - TRBV5-1 CASSPTGSGYGYTF TGCGCCAGCAGCCCTACAGGGTCAGGGTATGGCTACACCTTC
TRBJ1-2 13 - TRBD1 TRBV24-1 CATARQGADGYTF TGTGCCACTGCGCGGCAGGGGGCGGATGGCTACACCTTC
TRBJ2-3 15 - - TRBV27 CASRPGHPRTDTQYF TGTGCCAGCAGGCCGGGACACCCAAGGACAGATACGCAGTATTTT
TRBJ2-1 18 - TRBD2 TRBV5-8 CASSLGGASGGTYNEQFF TGTGCCAGCAGCTTGGGAGGCGCTAGCGGGGGAACCTACAATGAGCAGTTCTTC
TRBJ1-4 13 - - TRBV28 CASRAFPVEKLFF TGTGCCAGCAGGGCGTTCCCCGTTGAAAAACTGTTTTTT
TRBJ1-1 12 - - TRBV14 CASSQDWGEAFF TGTGCCAGCAGCCAAGATTGGGGTGAAGCTTTCTTT
TRBJ1-2 14 - - TRBV7-2 CASSPSRAGLGYTF TGTGCCAGCAGCCCCAGCCGGGCAGGGCTAGGCTACACCTTC
TRBJ2-1 14 - TRBD1 TRBV6-2/TRBV6-3 CASSRDSAFNEQFF TGTGCCAGCAGCCGGGACAGTGCGTTCAATGAGCAGTTCTTC